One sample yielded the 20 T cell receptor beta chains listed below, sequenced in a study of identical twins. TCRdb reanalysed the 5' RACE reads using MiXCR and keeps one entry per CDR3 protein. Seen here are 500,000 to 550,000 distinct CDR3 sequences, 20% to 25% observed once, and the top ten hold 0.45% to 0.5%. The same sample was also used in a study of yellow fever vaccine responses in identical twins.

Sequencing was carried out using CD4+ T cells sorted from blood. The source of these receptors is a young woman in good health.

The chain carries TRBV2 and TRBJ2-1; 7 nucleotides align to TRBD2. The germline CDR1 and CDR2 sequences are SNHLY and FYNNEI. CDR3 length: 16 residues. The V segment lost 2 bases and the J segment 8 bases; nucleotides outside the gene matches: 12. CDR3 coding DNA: TGTGCCAGCAGTGAACGTCAGGGCGGGAGAATGGATGAGCAGTTCTTC. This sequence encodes CASSERQGGRMDEQFF.

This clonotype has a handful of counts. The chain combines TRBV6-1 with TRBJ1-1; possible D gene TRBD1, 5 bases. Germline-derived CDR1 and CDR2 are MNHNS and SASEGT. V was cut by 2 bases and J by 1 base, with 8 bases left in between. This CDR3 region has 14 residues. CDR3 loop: CASSETGQNTEAFF. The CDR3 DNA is TGTGCCAGCAGTGAAACCGGACAGAACACTGAAGCTTTCTTT.

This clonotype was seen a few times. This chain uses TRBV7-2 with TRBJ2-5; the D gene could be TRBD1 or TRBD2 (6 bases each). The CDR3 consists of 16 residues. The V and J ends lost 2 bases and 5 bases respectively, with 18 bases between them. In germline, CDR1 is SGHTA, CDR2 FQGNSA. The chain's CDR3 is CASSLSLEGGYETQYF. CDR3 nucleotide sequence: TGTGCCAGCAGCTTATCCCTTGAGGGGGGTTATGAGACCCAGTACTTC.

CDR3 sequence (DNA): TGTGCCAGCAGCTTGACAGGGGAACACACAGATACGCAGTATTTT. Its protein product is CASSLTGEHTDTQYF. The chain combines TRBV7-3 with TRBJ2-3; the match to TRBD1 covers 8 bases. This CDR3 region has 15 residues. The V gene's germline CDR1 is SGHTA and CDR2 FQGTGA. J lost 2 bases, V lost 3 bases, and 4 bases had no gene match.

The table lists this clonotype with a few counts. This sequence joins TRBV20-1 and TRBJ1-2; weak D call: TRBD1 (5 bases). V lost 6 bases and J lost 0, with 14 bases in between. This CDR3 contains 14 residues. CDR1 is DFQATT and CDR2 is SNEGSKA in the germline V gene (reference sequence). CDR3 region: CSASRQGANYGYTF. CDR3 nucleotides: TGCAGTGCCAGCCGGCAGGGCGCTAACTATGGCTACACCTTC.

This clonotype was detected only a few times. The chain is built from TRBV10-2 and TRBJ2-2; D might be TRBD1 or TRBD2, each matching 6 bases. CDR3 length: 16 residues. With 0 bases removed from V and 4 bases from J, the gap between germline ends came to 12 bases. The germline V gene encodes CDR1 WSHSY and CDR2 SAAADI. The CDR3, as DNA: TGCGCCAGCAGTGAGTCAAACCCGGGGGCCACCGGGGAGCTGTTTTTT. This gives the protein CASSESNPGATGELFF.

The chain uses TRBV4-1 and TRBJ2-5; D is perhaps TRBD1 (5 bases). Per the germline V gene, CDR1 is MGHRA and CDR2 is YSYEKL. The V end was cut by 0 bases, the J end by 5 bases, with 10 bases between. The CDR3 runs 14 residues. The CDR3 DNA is TGCGCCAGCAGCCAAGATCAGGGTAGGGAGACCCAGTACTTC. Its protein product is CASSQDQGRETQYF.

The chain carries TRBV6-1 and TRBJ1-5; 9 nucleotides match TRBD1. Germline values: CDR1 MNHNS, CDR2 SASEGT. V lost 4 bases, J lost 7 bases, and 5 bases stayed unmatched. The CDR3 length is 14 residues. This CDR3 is CASSGGQGKQPQHF. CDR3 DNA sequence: TGTGCCAGCAGTGGGGGACAGGGAAAGCAGCCCCAGCATTTT.

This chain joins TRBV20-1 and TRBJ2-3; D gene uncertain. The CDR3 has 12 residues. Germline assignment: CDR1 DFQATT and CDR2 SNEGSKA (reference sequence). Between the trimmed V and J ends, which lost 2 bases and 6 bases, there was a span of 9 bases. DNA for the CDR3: TGCAGTGCTAGAAGTACGGGTGATACGCAGTATTTT. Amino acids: CSARSTGDTQYF.

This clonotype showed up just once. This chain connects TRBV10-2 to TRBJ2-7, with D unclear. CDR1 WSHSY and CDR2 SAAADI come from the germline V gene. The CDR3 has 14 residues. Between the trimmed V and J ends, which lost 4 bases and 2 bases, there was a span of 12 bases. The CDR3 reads CASSVRLVPYEQYF. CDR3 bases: TGCGCCAGCAGTGTTCGGCTCGTTCCCTACGAGCAGTACTTC.

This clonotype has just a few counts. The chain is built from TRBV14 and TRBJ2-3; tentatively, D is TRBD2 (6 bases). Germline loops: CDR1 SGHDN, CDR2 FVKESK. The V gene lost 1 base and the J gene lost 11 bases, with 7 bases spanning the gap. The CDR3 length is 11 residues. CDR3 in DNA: TGTGCCAGCAGCCAAGTCGGGGGGCAGTATTTT. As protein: CASSQVGGQYF.

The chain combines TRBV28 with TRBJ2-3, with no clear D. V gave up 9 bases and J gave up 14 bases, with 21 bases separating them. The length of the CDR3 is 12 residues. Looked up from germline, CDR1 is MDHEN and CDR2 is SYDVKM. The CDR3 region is CASASAALWWYF. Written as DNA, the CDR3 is TGTGCCAGTGCTTCCGCAGCCCTATGGTGGTATTTT.

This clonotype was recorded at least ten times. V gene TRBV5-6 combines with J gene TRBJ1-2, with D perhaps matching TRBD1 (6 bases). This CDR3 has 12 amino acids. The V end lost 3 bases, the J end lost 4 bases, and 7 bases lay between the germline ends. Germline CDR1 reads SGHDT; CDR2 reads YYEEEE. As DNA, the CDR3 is TGTGCCAGCAGCTCACAGGGCTATGGCTACACCTTC. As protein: CASSSQGYGYTF.

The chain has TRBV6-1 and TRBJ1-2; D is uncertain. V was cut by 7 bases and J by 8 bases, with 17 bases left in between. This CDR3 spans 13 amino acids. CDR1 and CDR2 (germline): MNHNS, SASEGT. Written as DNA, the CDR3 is TGTGCCAGCACCACGGGCCCAACGGGGGGCTACACCTTC. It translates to CASTTGPTGGYTF.

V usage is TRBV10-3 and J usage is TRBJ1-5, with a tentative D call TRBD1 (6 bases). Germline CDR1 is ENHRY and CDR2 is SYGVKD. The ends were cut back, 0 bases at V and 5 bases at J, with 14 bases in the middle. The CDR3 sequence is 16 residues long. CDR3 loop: CAISESGGLGDQPQHF. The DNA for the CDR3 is TGTGCCATCAGTGAGTCGGGGGGCTTGGGGGATCAGCCCCAGCATTTT.

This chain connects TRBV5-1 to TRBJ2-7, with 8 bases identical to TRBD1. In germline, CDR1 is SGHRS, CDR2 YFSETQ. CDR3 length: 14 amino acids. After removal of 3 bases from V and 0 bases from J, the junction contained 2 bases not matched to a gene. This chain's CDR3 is CASSWTGLSYEQYF. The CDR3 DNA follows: TGCGCCAGCAGCTGGACAGGGCTCTCCTACGAGCAGTACTTC.

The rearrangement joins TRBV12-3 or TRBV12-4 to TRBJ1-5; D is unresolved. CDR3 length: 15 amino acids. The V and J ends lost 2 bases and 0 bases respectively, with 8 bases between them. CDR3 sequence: CASSLIGHSNQPQHF. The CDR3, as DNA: TGTGCCAGCAGTTTAATCGGCCATAGCAATCAGCCCCAGCATTTT.

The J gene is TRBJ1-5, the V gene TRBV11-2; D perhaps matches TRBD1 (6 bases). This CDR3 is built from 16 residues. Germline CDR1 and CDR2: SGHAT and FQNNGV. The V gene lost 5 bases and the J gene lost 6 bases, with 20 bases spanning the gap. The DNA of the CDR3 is TGTGCCAGCAGCCGGACACAGGGTAGGGCATCTCAGCCCCAGCATTTT. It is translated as CASSRTQGRASQPQHF.

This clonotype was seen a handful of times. For the CDR3, the DNA is TGTGCCAGCAGTGGGGGCGAGGCTAGGGACACCGGGGAGCTGTTTTTT. This translates into CASSGGEARDTGELFF. This chain links TRBV7-6 with TRBJ2-2; D is perhaps TRBD1 (6 bases). V was clipped by 6 bases and J by 3 bases, with 17 bases between them. CDR1 and CDR2 from the germline V gene are SGHVS and FNYEAQ. CDR3 length: 16 residues.

CDR3 loop: CASSPPAGAYNEQFF. The CDR3 DNA follows: TGTGCCAGCAGCCCCCCGGCGGGGGCCTACAATGAGCAGTTCTTC. The V gene is TRBV11-2, the J gene TRBJ2-1; 7 positions match TRBD2. CDR3 length: 15 residues. Germline CDR1 reads SGHAT; CDR2 reads FQNNGV. J gave up 2 bases and V 5 bases, and 6 bases lay outside the gene matches. Drawing the rest from reference TRBV11-2 and TRBJ2-1, the complete variable domain is EAGVAQSPRYKIIEKRQSVAFWCNPISGHATLYWYQQILGQGPKLLIQFQNNGVVDDSQLPKDRFSAERLKGVDSTLKIQPAKLEDSAVYLCASSPPAGAYNEQFFGPGTRLTVL.